The TCR beta chain described here comes from a study of cytomegalovirus exposure and HLA in healthy donors. Study-wide background: Approximately 80 million unique TCRs, all from HLA-typed donors, were included in an early release of the data.

The PCR employed 60 Vbeta primers together with 13 Jbeta primers. Generated by immunoSEQ multiplex PCR, the TCRdb table keeps only in-frame clones and is missing some. The top ten hold 13% of the sample, which has some 150,000 clones, 81% seen once. Overall study results and limits: TCR beta sequences numbering around 15,000 were associated with HLA alleles at 0.05 false discovery rate in a later analysis. A later analysis found common viral pathogens apparently linked to several of the most significant clusters. In an earlier analysis, productive rearrangement rates for most beta V segments clustered near 87% or 30%.

Per germline, CDR1 SNHLY and CDR2 FYNNEI. There are 14 residues in the CDR3. V was clipped by 4 bases and J by 4 bases, with 10 bases between them. Points on this clone: Its cognate antigen is unknown.

The chain carries TRBV2 and TRBJ2-2, with D possibly being TRBD1 (6 bases). The sequencing sample was made of PBMCs. The clonotype was recovered from a woman aged 50 to 60 in good health and CMV-seronegative. The CDR3 region is CASSAGQVTGELFF. In nucleotides, the CDR3 is TGTGCCAGCAGTGCGGGACAAGTCACCGGGGAGCTGTTTTTT.